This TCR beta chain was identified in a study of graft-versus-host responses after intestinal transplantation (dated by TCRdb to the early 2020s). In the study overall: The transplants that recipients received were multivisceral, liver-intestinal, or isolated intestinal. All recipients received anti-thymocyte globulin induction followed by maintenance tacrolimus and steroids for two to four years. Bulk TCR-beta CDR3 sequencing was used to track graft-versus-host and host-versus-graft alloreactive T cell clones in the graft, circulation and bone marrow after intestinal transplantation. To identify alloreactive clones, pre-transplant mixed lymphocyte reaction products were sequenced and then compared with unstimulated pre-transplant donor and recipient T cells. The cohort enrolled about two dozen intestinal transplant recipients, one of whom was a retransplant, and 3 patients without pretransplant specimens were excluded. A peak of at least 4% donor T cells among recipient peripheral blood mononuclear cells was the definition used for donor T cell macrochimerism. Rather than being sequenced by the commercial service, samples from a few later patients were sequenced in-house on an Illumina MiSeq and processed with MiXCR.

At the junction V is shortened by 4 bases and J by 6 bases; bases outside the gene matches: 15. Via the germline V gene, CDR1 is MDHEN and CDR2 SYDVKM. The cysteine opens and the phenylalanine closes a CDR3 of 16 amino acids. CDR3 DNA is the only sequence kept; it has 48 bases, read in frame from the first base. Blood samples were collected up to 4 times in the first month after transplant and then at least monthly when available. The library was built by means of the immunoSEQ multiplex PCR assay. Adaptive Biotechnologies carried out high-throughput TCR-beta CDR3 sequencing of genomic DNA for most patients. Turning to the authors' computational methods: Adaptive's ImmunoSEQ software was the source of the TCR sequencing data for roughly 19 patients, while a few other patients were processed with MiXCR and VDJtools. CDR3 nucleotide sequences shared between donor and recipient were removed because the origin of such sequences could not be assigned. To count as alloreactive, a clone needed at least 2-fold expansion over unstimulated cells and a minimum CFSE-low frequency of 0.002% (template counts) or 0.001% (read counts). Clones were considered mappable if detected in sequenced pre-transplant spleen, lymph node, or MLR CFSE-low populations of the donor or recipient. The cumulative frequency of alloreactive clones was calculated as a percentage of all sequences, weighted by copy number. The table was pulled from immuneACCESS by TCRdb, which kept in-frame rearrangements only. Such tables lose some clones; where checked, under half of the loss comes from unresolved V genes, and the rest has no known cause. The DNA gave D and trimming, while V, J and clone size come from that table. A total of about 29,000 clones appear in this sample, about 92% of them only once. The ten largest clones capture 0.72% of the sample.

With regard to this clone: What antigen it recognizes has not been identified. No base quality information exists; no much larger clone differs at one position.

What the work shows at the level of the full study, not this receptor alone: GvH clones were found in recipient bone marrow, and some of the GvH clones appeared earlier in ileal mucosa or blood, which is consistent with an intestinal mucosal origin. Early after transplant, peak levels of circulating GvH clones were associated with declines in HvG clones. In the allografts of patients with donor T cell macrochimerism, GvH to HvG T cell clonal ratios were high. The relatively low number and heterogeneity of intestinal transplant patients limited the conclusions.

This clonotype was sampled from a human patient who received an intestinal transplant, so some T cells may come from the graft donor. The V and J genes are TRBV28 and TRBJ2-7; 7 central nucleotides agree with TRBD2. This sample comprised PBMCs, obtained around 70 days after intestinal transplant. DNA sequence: TGTGCCAGCAGTTCCCGCGCACTAGCGTCAGCCCTCGAGCAGTACTTC. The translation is CASSSRALASALEQYF.